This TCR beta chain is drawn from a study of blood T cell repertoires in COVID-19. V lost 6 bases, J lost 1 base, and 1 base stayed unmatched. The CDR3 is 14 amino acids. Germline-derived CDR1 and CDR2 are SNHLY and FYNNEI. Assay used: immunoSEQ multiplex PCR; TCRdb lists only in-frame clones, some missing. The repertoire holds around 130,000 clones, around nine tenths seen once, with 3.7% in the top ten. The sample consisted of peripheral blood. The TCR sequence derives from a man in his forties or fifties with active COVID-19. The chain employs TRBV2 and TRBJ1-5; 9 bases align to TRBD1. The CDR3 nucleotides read TGTGCCAGCAGCGGACAGGGGAGCAATCAGCCCCAGCATTTT. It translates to CASSGQGSNQPQHF.